This T cell receptor (beta chain) was found in a study of blood T cell repertoires in COVID-19. Study as a whole: Material from acute and convalescent COVID-19 was sourced from the United States, Italy and Spain.

Looked up from germline, CDR1 is SGHRS and CDR2 is YFSETQ. The CDR3 loop spans 15 amino acids. V was trimmed by 0 bases and J by 6 bases, leaving 12 bases between them. Clones were sequenced by immunoSEQ multiplex PCR, and TCRdb holds only the in-frame ones, with some missing. Of roughly 180,000 clones in the sample, around 82% were seen once. Sequences were obtained from peripheral blood. The TCR sequence derives from a man older than 75 with COVID-19, enrolled during active disease. This chain connects TRBV5-1 to TRBJ2-2; weak D call: TRBD2 (6 bases). This CDR3 reads CASSLDFWGAGELFF. The DNA for the CDR3 is TGCGCCAGCAGCTTGGACTTTTGGGGGGCCGGGGAGCTGTTTTTT.